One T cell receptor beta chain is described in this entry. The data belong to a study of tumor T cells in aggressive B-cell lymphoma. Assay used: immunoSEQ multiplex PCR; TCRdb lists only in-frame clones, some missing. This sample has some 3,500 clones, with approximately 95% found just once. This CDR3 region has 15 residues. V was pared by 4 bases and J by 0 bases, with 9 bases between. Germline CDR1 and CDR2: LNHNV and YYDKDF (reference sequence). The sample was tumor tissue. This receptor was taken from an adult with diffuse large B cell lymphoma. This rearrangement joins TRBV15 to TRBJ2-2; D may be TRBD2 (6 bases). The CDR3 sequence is CATSIPGANTGELFF. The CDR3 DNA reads TGTGCCACCAGCATACCGGGGGCGAACACCGGGGAGCTGTTTTTT. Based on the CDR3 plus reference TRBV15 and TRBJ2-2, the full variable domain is DAMVIQNPRYQVTQFGKPVTLSCSQTLNHNVMYWYQQKSSQAPKLLFHYYDKDFNNEADTPDNFQSRRPNTSFCFLDIRSPGLGDTAMYLCATSIPGANTGELFFGEGSRLTVL.